This TCR beta chain was sequenced for a study of T cell repertoires in cytomegalovirus infection. Study-level information: HLA-B-restricted CMV epitopes that are well studied were used alongside recently identified HLA-C-restricted ones.

V shed 5 bases and J 5 bases; nucleotides not matched to a gene: 6. This CDR3 has 15 amino acids. The V gene's germline CDR1 is SGHVS and CDR2 FQNEAQ. A single record per CDR3 protein comes from TCRdb applying MiXCR to the reads. The repertoire holds 650,000 to 900,000 distinct CDR3 sequences, with 32% as singletons. This clonotype was recorded many times. Its cognate antigen is unknown. The starting material was cultured CD8+ T cells from PBMCs, obtained from culture after CMV antigen stimulation. This sequence originates from a human donor in good health (CMV status not recorded). Some clones in this sample may be carry-over from other donors' samples. The J gene is TRBJ1-1, the V gene TRBV7-8; the match to TRBD1 covers 12 bases. The CDR3 nucleotides read TGTGCCAGCAGCCCGGGACAGGGGGCGCGTACTGAAGCTTTCTTT. Amino acid sequence: CASSPGQGARTEAFF.